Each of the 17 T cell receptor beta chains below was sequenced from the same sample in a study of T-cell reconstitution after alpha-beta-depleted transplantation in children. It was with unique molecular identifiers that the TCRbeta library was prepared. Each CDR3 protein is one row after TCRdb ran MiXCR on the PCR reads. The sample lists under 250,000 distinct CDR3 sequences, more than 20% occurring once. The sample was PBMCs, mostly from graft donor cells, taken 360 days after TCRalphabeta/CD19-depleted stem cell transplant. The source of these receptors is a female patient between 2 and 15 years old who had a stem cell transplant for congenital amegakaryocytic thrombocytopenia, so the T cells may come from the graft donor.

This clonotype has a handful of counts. CDR3 residues: CASSLVGQGLYEQYF. The CDR3 nucleotides read TGTGCCAGCAGCTTAGTCGGGCAGGGGCTCTACGAGCAGTACTTC. This sequence joins TRBV7-2 and TRBJ2-7; a possible D gene is TRBD1 (6 bases). The CDR3 has 15 residues. The V end was cut by 1 base, the J end by 3 bases, with 13 bases between. CDR1 and CDR2 from the germline V gene are SGHTA and FQGNSA. The variable domain in full, with the rest retrieved from reference TRBV7-2 and TRBJ2-7, is GAGVSQSPSNKVTEKGKDVELRCDPISGHTALYWYRQSLGQGLEFLIYFQGNSAPDKSGLPSDRFSAERTGGSVSTLTIQRTQQEDSAVYLCASSLVGQGLYEQYFGPGTRLTVT.

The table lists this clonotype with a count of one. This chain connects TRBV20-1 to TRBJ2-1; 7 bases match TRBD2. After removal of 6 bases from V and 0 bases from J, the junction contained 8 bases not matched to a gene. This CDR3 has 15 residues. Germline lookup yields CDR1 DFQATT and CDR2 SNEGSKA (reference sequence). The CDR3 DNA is TGCAGTGCCCGGGACTACTCATTCTCCTACAATGAGCAGTTCTTC. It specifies CSARDYSFSYNEQFF.

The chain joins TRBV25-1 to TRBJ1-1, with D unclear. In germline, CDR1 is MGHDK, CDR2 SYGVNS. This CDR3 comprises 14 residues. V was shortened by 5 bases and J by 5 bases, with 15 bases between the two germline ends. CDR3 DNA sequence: TGTGCCAGCAGTTCGGACGGGTGGAGGACTGAAGCTTTCTTT. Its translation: CASSSDGWRTEAFF.

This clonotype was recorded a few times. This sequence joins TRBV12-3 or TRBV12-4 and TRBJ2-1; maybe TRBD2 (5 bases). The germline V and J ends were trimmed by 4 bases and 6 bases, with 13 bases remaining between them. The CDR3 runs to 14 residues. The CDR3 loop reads CASSSDFGPNEQFF. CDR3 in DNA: TGTGCCAGCAGTTCGGACTTTGGGCCCAATGAGCAGTTCTTC.

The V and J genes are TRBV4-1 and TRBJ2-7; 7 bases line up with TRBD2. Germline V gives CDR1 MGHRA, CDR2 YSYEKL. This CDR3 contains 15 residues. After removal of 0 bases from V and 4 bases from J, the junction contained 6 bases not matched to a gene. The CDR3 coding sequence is TGCGCCAGCAGCCAAGATCGCCGGGGGGTATACGAGCAGTACTTC. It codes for CASSQDRRGVYEQYF.

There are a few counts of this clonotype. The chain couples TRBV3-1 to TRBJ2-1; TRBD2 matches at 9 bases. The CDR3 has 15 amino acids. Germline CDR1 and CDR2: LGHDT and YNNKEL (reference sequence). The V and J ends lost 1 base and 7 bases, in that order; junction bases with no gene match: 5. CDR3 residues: CASSQGAGGFNEQFF. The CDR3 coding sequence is TGTGCCAGCAGCCAAGGAGCGGGAGGATTTAATGAGCAGTTCTTC.

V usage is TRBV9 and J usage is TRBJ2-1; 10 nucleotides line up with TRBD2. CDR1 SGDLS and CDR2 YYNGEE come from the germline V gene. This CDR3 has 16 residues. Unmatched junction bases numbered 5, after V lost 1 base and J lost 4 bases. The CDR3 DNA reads TGTGCCAGCAGCGTAAGACTAGCGGGCCCTTACAATGAGCAGTTCTTC. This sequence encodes CASSVRLAGPYNEQFF.

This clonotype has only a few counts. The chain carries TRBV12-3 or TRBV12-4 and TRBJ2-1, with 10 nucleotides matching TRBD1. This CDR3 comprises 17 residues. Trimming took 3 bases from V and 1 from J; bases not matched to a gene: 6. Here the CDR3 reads CASSFDRGLRSYNEQFF. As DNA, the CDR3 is TGTGCCAGCAGTTTTGACAGGGGGCTAAGGTCCTACAATGAGCAGTTCTTC.

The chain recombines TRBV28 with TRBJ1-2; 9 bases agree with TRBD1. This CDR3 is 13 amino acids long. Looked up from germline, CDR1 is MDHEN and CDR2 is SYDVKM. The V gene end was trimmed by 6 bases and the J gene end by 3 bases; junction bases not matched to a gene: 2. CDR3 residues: CASSRTGDYGYTF. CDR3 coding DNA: TGTGCCAGCAGCCGGACAGGGGACTATGGCTACACCTTC.

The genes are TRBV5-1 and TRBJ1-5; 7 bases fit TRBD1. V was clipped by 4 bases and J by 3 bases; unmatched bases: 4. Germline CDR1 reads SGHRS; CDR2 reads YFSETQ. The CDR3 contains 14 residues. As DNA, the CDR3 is TGCGCCAGCAGCATTACAGGGGACAATCAGCCCCAGCATTTT. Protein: CASSITGDNQPQHF.

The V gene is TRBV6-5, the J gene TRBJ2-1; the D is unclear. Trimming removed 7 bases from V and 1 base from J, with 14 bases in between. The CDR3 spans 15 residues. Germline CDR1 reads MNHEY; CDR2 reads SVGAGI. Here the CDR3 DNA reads TGTGCCAGCAAGTTTCGGACGGCTTCCTACAATGAGCAGTTCTTC. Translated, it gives CASKFRTASYNEQFF.

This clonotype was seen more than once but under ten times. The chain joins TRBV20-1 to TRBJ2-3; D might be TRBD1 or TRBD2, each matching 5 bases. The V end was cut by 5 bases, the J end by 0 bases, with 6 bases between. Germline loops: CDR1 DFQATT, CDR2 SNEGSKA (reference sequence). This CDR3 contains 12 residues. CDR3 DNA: TGCAGTGCTGGGGACAGCACAGATACGCAGTATTTT. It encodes CSAGDSTDTQYF.

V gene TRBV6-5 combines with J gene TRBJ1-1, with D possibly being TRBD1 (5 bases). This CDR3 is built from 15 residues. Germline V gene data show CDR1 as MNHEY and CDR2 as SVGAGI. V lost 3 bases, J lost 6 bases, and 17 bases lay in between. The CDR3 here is CASSYSGVEISEAFF. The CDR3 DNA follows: TGTGCCAGCAGTTATTCGGGGGTGGAAATCTCTGAAGCTTTCTTT.

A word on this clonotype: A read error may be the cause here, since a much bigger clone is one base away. The CDR3 DNA reads as TGCGCCAGCACCTTGGACGGGGCACCCTACGAGCAGTACTTC. It encodes CASTLDGAPYEQYF. The V call is TRBV5-1, the J call TRBJ2-7, with D possibly being TRBD1 or TRBD2 (5 bases each). Germline V gives CDR1 SGHRS, CDR2 YFSETQ. The CDR3 has 14 residues.

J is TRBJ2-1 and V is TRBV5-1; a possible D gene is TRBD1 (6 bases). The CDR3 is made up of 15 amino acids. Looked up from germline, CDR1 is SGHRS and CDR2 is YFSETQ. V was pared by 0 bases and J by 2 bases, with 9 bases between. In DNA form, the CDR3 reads TGCGCCAGCAGCTTGGCCGGGACACCCTACAATGAGCAGTTCTTC. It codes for CASSLAGTPYNEQFF.

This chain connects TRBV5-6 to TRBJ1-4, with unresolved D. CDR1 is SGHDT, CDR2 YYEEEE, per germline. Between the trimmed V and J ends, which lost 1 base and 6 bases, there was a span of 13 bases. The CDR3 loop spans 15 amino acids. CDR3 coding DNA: TGTGCCAGCAGCTTGCGGGTTGAGAGGGATGAAAAACTGTTTTTT. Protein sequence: CASSLRVERDEKLFF.

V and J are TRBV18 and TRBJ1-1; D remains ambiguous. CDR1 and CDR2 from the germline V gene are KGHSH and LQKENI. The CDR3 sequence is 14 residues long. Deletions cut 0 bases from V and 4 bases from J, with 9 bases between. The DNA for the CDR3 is TGTGCCAGCTCACCACCGAAGGGCTTCACTGAAGCTTTCTTT. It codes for CASSPPKGFTEAFF.